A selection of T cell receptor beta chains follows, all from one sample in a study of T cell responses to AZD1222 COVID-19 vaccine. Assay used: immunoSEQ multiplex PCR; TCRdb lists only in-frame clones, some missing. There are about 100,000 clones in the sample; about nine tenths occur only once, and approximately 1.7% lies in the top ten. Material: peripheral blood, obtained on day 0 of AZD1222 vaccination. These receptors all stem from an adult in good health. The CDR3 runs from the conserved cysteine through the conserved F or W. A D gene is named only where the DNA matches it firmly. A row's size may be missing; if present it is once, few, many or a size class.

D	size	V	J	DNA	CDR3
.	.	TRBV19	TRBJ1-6	TGTGCCAGTAGTCTTACAGTTTTCGGTTCACCCCTCCACTTT	CASSLTVFGSPLHF
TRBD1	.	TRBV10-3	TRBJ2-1	TGTGCCATCAGTCCCTTCGACAGGGACCTCTACAATGAGCAGTTCTTC	CAISPFDRDLYNEQFF
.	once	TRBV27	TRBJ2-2	TGTGCCAGCAGTTCTAGAGGGGCGAACACCGGGGAGCTGTTTTTT	CASSSRGANTGELFF
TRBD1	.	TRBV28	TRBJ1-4	TGTGCCAGCAGACCCGGGACAGGGGGTGAAAAACTGTTTTTT	CASRPGTGGEKLFF
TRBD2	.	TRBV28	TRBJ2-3	TGTGCCAGCAGCGCCCCGGGACTAGCGGGAGGGCGCACAGATACGCAGTATTTT	CASSAPGLAGGRTDTQYF
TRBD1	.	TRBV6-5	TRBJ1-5	TGTGCCAGCAGTAGGACAGGGTCATCCAATCAGCCCCAGCATTTT	CASSRTGSSNQPQHF
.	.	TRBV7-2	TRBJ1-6	TGTGCCAGCAGCTTAATAGGTCCTAATTCACCCCTCCACTTT	CASSLIGPNSPLHF
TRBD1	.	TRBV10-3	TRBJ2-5	TGTGCCATCAGTGAGTCGGCAGGGGGCCACGAGACCCAGTACTTC	CAISESAGGHETQYF
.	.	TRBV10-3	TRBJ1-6	TGTGCCATACGCGGGACCGATAATTCACCCCTCCACTTT	CAIRGTDNSPLHF
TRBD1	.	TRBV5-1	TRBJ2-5	TGCGCCAGCAGCGCTGAGGGGGCCCGAATTAGAGAGACCCAGTACTTC	CASSAEGARIRETQYF
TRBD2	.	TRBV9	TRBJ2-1	TGTGCCAGCAGCAAAATACTAGCGGGGGTATACAATGAGCAGTTCTTC	CASSKILAGVYNEQFF
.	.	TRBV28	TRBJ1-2	TGTGCCAGCAGTCCTCCGGTAGCAGGAGGCTATGGCTACACCTTC	CASSPPVAGGYGYTF
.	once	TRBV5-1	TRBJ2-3	TGCGCCACCACCCCTGGGGTATTAGCCACAGATACGCAGTATTTT	CATTPGVLATDTQYF
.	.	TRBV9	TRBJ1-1	TGTGCCAGCAGCGTAGTAGGGGACGCCTTCACTGAAGCTTTCTTT	CASSVVGDAFTEAFF
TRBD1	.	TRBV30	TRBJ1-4	TGTGCCTGGAGTGTACAGGGGGCGGCCGAAAAACTGTTTTTT	CAWSVQGAAEKLFF
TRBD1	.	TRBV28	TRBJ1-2	TGTGCCAGCAGAAACAGGGGGATCCATGGCTACACCTTC	CASRNRGIHGYTF
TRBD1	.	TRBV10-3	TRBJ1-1	TGTGCCACGACCGGGACAGAAAACACTGAAGCTTTCTTT	CATTGTENTEAFF
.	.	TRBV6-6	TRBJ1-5	TGTGCCAGCAGTCCCACGGGAGGAGGAGGCAGCAATCAGCCCCAGCATTTT	CASSPTGGGGSNQPQHF
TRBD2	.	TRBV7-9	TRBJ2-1	TGTGCCAGCAGCTTAGGTTCGACTAGCGGGATACACAATGAGCAGTTCTTC	CASSLGSTSGIHNEQFF
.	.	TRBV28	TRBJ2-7	TGTGCCAGCTCGTCCTACGGGACCCTCCACCACGAGCAGTACTTC	CASSSYGTLHHEQYF
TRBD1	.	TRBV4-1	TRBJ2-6	TGCGCCAGCAGCCACGGGACAGGTTATCCTGCTGGGGCCAACGTCCTGACTTTC	CASSHGTGYPAGANVLTF
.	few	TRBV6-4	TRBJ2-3	TGTGCCAGCAGTGGGACAGCAACAGATACGCAGTATTTT	CASSGTATDTQYF